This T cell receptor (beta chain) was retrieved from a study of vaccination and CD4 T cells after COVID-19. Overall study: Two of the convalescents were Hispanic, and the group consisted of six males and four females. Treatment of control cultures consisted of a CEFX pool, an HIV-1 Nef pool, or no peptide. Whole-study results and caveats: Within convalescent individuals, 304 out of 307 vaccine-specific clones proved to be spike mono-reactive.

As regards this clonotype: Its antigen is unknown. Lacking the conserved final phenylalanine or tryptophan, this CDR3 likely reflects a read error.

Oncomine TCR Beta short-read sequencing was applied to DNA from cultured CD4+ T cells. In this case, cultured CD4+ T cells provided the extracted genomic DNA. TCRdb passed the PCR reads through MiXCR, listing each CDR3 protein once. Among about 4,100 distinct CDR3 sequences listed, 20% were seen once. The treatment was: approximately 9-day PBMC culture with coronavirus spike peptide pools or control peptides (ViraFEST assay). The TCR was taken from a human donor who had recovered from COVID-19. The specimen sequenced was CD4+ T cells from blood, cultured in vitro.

In DNA, the CDR3 is TGTGCCAGCAGGGGGACGGGGGGCCGGGAGACCCAGTACCTC. Translation gives CASRGTGGRETQYL. The chain links TRBV6-1 to TRBJ2-5; possibly TRBD2 for D (7 bases). The CDR3 is made up of 14 amino acids. The germline V and J ends were trimmed by 6 bases and 5 bases, with 16 bases remaining between them. CDR1 MNHNS and CDR2 SASEGT come from the germline V gene.